This TCR beta chain appears in the sequencing data of a study of blood T cell repertoires in COVID-19. As handled by the study authors: Reference gene primer amplification gave estimated nucleated cell counts. Measured with immunoSEQ multiplex PCR; TCRdb has only the in-frame clones, and not every one. V, J and clone size are those of that table, while D and trimming were read from the DNA. The data contain about 210,000 clones, approximately 86% of them seen just once; the ten biggest clones take up 0.65% to 0.85%. Trimming stripped 0 bases from V and 2 bases from J, with 10 bases between. This CDR3 spans 15 amino acids. Per the germline V gene, CDR1 is SGHRS and CDR2 is YFSETQ.

The sample was peripheral blood. The clonotype was recovered from a man aged 35 to 55 with acute or convalescent COVID-19. The J gene is TRBJ2-3, the V gene TRBV5-1; possible D gene TRBD1, 5 bases. CDR3 nucleotides: TGCGCCAGCAGCTTGGGGGCAGGACACACAGATACGCAGTATTTT. As protein: CASSLGAGHTDTQYF.